This T cell receptor (beta chain) was recovered during a study of regulatory T cells in long-lasting Graves disease. The V segment lost 9 bases and the J segment 0 bases; nucleotides outside the gene matches: 9. This CDR3 has 16 amino acids. Germline CDR1 reads KGHDR; CDR2 reads SFDVKD. This clonotype was recorded many times. Its matching antigen is unknown. In building TCR beta libraries, iRepertoire HTBI primers were used together with Arm-PCR of CDR3 regions. A single record per CDR3 protein comes from TCRdb applying MiXCR to the multiplex PCR reads. The profile shows 450,000 to 600,000 distinct CDR3 sequences, roughly 15% of them singletons. As to time point: newly diagnosed GD, antithyroid drugs for less than 3 months. From PBMCs, RNA was extracted and then used to make the TCR library. Study-wide findings and caveats: Reduced TCR diversity was observed in persistent Graves' patients versus newly diagnosed patients.

These data also featured in a second study, about T cells in Graves' hyperthyroidism and ophthalmopathy. That source reports: Patients showing uncontrolled infection, other autoimmune disease, pregnancy or lactation were ineligible.

The sequences come from peripheral blood mononuclear cells (PBMCs), collected at new diagnosis, from a patient treated with antithyroid drugs. The chain employs TRBV24-1 and TRBJ2-1; 8 bases fit TRBD1. This TCR derives from a man aged 35-49 years with Graves disease. CDR3: CATLGQGSSSYNEQFF. The DNA of the CDR3 is TGTGCCACCCTCGGACAGGGATCGAGCTCCTACAATGAGCAGTTCTTC.